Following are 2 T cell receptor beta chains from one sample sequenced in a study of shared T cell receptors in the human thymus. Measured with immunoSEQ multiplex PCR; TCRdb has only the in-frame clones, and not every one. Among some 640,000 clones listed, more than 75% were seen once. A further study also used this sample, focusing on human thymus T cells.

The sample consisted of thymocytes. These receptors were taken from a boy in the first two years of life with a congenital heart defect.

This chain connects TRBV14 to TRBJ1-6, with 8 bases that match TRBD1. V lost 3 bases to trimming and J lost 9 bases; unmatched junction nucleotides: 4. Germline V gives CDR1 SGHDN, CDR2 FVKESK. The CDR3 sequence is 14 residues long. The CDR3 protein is CASSHDRGGSPLHF. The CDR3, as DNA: TGTGCCAGCAGCCACGACAGGGGTGGTTCACCCCTCCACTTT. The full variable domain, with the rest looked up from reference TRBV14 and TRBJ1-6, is EAGVTQFPSHSVIEKGQTVTLRCDPISGHDNLYWYRRVMGKEIKFLLHFVKESKQDESGMPNNRFLAERTGGTYSTLKVQPAELEDSGVYFCASSHDRGGSPLHFGNGTRLTVT.

CDR3 in DNA: TGTGCCACCAGCAGGCGGGAGGGGATGTACGAGCAGTACTTC. Encoded protein: CATSRREGMYEQYF. This chain connects TRBV15 to TRBJ2-7; 9 bases are shared with TRBD2. The germline gives CDR1 LNHNV, CDR2 YYDKDF (reference sequence). This CDR3 contains 14 residues. V trimming: 3 bases; J trimming: 4 bases; junction bases outside the gene matches: 4.